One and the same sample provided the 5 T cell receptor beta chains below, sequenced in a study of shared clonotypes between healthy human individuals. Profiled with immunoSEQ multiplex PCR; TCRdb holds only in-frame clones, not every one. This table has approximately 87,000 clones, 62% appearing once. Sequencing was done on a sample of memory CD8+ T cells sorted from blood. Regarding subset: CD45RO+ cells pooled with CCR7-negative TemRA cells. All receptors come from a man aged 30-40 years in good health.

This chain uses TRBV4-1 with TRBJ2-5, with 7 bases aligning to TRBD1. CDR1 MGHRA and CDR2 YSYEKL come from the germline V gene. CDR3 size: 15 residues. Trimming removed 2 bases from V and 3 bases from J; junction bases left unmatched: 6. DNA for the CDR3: TGCGCCAGCAGCCAACGTTGGGGGACAGAAGAGACCCAGTACTTC. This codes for CASSQRWGTEETQYF.

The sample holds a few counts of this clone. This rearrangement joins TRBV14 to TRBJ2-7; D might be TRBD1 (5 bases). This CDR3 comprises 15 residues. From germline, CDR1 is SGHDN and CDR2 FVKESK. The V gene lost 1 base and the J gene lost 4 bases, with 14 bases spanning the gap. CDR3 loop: CASSQGSGHRYEQYF. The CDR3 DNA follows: TGTGCCAGCAGCCAAGGGTCAGGACATCGATACGAGCAGTACTTC.

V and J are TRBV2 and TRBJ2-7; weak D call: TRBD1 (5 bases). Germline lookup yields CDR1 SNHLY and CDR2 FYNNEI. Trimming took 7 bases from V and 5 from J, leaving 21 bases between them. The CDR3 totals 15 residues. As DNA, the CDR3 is TGTGCCAGCACCCGGTTATCAGGGAATTCCCACGAGCAGTACTTC. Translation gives CASTRLSGNSHEQYF.

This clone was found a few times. The CDR3 coding sequence is TGCAGCGTTGAGGTCGGCTATGGCTACACCTTC. It is translated as CSVEVGYGYTF. V is TRBV29-1 and J is TRBJ1-2, with D unresolved. This CDR3 has 11 amino acids. Germline values: CDR1 SQVTM, CDR2 ANQGSEA. V gave up 3 bases and J gave up 4 bases, with 6 bases separating them.

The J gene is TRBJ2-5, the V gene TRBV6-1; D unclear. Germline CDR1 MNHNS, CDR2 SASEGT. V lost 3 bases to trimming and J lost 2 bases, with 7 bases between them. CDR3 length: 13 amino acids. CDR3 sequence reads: CASSDPIQETQYF. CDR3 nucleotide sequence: TGTGCCAGCAGTGATCCTATACAAGAGACCCAGTACTTC.